This T cell receptor beta chain is drawn from a study of T cell clonotyping in hematopoietic cell transplantation. Study overall: Recipients' pretransplant samples followed cytoreduction.

CDR3 length: 16 amino acids. V shed 0 bases and J shed 10 bases, with 17 bases lying between them. CDR1 and CDR2 (germline): SGHRS, YFSETQ. As for time point: recipient sample about 28 days before transplant, after cytoreduction. This clone was seen more than once but under ten times. What it binds is unknown. Measured with immunoSEQ multiplex PCR; TCRdb has only the in-frame clones, and not every one. Among around 45,000 clones listed, roughly 80% were seen once. Findings of the study overall: After transplant, recipient diversity fell while pathologically expanded clonotypes grew through day 180.

The rearrangement joins TRBV5-1 to TRBJ1-6; perhaps TRBD1 as D (6 bases). Sequencing was performed on peripheral blood mononuclear cells, taken before stem cell transplant. The clonotype comes from a man aged 60-69 years with myelodysplastic syndrome. Some clones in this sample may be carry-over from other donors' samples. Here the CDR3 reads CASSLEGGTTRSPLHF. The CDR3 region has the DNA TGCGCCAGCAGCTTGGAAGGAGGGACAACCCGCTCACCCCTCCACTTT.